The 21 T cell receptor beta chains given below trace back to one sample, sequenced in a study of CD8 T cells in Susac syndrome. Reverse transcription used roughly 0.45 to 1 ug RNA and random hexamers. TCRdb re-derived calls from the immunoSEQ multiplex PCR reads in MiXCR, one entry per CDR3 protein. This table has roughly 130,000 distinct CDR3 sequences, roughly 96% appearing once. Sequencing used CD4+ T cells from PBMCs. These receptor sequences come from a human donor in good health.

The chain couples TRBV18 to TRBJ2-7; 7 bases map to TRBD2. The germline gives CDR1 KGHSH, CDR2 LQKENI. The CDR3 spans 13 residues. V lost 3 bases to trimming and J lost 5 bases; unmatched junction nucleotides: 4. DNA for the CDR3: TGTGCCAGCTCACCCGGGAGGCAGAACGAGCAGTACTTC. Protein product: CASSPGRQNEQYF.

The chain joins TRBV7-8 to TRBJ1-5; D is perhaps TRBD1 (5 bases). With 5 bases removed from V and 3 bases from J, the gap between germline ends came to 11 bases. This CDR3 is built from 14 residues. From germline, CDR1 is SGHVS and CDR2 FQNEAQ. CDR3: CASSVVRVNQPQHF. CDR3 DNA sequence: TGTGCCAGCAGCGTTGTCAGGGTCAATCAGCCCCAGCATTTT. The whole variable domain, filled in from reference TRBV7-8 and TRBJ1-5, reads GAGVSQSPRYKVAKRGQDVALRCDPISGHVSLFWYQQALGQGPEFLTYFQNEAQLDKSGLPSDRFFAERPEGSVSTLKIQRTQQEDSAVYLCASSVVRVNQPQHFGDGTRLSIL.

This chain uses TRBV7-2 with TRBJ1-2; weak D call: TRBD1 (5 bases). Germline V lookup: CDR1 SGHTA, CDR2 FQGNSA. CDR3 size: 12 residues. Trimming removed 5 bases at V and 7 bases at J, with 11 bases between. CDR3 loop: CASSRERGGYTF. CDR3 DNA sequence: TGTGCCAGCAGCCGCGAGAGGGGTGGCTACACCTTC.

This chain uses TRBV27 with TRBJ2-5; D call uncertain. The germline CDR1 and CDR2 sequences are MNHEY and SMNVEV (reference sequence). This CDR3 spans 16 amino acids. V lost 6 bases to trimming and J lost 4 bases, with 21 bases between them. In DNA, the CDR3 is TGTGCCAGCAGGGGAAGTAGGGCGGCAGTTGGAGAGACCCAGTACTTC. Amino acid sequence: CASRGSRAAVGETQYF.

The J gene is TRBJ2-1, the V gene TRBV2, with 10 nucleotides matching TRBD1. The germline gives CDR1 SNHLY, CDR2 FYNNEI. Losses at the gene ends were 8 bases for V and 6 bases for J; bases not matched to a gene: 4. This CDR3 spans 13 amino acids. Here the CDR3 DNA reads TGTGCCAGCGGGACAGGGGTACTCAATGAGCAGTTCTTC. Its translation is CASGTGVLNEQFF.

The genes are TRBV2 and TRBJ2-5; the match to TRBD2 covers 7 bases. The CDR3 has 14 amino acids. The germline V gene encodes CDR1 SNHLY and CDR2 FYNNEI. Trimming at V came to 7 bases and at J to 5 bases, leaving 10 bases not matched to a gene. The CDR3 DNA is TGTGCCAGCATGCGGGAGAATGTCGGGGAGACCCAGTACTTC. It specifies CASMRENVGETQYF.

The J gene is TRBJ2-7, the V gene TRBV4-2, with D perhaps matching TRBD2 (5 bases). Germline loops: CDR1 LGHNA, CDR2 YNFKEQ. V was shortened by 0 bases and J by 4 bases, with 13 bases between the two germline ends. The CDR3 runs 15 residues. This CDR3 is CASSQDASYAYEQYF. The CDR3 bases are TGTGCCAGCAGCCAAGACGCTAGCTACGCATACGAGCAGTACTTC.

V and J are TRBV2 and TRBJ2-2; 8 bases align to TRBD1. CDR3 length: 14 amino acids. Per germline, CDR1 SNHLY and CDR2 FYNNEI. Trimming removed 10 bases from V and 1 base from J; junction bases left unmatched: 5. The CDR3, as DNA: TGTGCCATACAGGGACAGGTGAACACCGGGGAGCTGTTTTTT. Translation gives CAIQGQVNTGELFF. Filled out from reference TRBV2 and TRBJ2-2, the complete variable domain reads EPEVTQTPSHQVTQMGQEVILRCVPISNHLYFYWYRQILGQKVEFLVSFYNNEISEKSEIFDDQFSVERPDGSNFTLKIRSTKLEDSAMYFCAIQGQVNTGELFFGEGSRLTVL.

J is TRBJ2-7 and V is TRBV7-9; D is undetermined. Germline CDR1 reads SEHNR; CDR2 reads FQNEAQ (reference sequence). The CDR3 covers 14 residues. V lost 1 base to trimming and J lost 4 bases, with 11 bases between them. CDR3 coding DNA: TGTGCCAGCAGCTTAGGACCGACGGAGTACGAGCAGTACTTC. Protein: CASSLGPTEYEQYF.

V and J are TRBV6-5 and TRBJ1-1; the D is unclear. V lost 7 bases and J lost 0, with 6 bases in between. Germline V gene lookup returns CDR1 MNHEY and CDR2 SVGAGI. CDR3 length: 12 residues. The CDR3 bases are TGTGCCAGCAAAACAGTGAACACTGAAGCTTTCTTT. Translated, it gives CASKTVNTEAFF.

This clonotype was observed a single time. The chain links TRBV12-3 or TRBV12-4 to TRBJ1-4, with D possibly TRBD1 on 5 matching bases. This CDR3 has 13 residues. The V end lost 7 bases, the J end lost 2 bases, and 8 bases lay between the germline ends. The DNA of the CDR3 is TGTGCCAGCAACCCAGGGACTAATGAAAAACTGTTTTTT. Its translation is CASNPGTNEKLFF.

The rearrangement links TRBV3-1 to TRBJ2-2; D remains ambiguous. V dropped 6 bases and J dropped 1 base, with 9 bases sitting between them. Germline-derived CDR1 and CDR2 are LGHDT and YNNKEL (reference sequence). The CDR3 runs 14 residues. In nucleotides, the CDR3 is TGTGCCAGCAGTCGCCAGATGAACACCGGGGAGCTGTTTTTT. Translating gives CASSRQMNTGELFF.

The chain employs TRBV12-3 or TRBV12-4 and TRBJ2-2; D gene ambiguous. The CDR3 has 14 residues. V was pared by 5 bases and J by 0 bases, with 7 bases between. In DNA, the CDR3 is TGTGCCAGCAGTCCCGACACGAACACCGGGGAGCTGTTTTTT. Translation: CASSPDTNTGELFF.

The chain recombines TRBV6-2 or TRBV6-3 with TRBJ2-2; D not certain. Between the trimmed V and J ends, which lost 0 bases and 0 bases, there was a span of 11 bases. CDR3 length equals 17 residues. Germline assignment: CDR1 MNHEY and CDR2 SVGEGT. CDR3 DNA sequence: TGTGCCAGCAGTTACTCAAGGACGGCGACGAACACCGGGGAGCTGTTTTTT. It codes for CASSYSRTATNTGELFF.

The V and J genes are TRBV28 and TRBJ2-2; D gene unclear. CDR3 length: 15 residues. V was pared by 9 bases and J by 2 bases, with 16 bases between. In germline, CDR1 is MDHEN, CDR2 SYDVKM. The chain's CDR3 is CASLTTPSNTGELFF. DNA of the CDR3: TGTGCCAGTCTCACCACCCCCAGCAACACCGGGGAGCTGTTTTTT.

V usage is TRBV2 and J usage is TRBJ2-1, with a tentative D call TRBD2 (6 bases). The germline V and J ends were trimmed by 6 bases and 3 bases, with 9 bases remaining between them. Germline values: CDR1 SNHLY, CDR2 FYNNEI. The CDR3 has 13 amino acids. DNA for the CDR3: TGTGCCAGCAGCCGGGAGAGCTACAATGAGCAGTTCTTC. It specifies CASSRESYNEQFF.

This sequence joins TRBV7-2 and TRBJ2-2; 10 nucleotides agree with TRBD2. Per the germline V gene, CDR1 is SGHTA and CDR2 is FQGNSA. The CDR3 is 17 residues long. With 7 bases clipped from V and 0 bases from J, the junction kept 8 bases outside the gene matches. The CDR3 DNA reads TGTGCCAGCAAAAAGGGACTAGCGCCTTCGAACACCGGGGAGCTGTTTTTT. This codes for CASKKGLAPSNTGELFF.

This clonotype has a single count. CDR3 in amino acids: CSGQGGGGYTF. CDR3 in DNA: TGCAGCGGCCAGGGGGGTGGCGGCTACACCTTC. This chain connects TRBV29-1 to TRBJ1-2, with TRBD1 identical over 7 bases. The V gene's germline CDR1 is SQVTM and CDR2 ANQGSEA. The J segment lost 8 bases and the V segment lost 7 bases, leaving 7 bases of the junction unmatched. The CDR3 contains 11 residues.

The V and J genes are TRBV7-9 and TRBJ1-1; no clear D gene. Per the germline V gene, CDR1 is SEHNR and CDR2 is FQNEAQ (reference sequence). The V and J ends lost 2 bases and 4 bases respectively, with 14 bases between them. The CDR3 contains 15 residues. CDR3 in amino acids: CASSLMDLRGTEAFF. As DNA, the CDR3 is TGTGCCAGCAGCTTAATGGACCTGCGGGGCACTGAAGCTTTCTTT. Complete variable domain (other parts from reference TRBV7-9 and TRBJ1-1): DTGVSQNPRHKITKRGQNVTFRCDPISEHNRLYWYRQTLGQGPEFLTYFQNEAQLEKSRLLSDRFSAERPKGSFSTLEIQRTEQGDSAMYLCASSLMDLRGTEAFFGQGTRLTVV.

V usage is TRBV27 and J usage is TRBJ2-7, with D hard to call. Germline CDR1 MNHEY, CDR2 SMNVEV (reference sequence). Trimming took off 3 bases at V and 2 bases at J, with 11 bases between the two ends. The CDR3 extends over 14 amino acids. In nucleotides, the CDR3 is TGTGCCAGCAGTTTCACGGACGCACCCTACGAGCAGTACTTC. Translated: CASSFTDAPYEQYF.

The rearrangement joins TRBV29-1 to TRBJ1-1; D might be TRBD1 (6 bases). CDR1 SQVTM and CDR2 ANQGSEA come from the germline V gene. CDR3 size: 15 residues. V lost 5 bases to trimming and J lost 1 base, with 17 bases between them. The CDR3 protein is CSVRGEGRSNTEAFF. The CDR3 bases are TGCAGCGTTAGGGGGGAGGGACGCTCGAACACTGAAGCTTTCTTT.